This T cell receptor beta chain appears in the sequencing data of a study of T cells in Graves' hyperthyroidism and ophthalmopathy. Notes on the study in general: Also found in blood were most expanded thyroid clonotypes above 0.001.

Unmatched junction bases numbered 0, after V lost 1 base and J lost 0 bases. Germline V gene lookup returns CDR1 MGHDK and CDR2 SYGVNS. There are 15 residues in the CDR3. The sample holds many counts of this clonotype. Its antigen is still unknown. Amplified TCR beta CDR3 regions derived from RNA transcripts. Primed by the HTBI set, a first-round RT-PCR was run on the TCR CDR3. TCRdb independently ran MiXCR on the multiplex PCR reads; one entry per CDR3 protein. The profile shows about 540,000 distinct CDR3 sequences, about 45% of them singletons. The source material was peripheral blood or thyroid tissue (not recorded which). The chain employs TRBV25-1 and TRBJ2-7; 10 nucleotides agree with TRBD2. This clonotype originated in a woman between 18 and 30 years old with Graves' hyperthyroidism. This chain's CDR3 is CASSEWTSGSYEQYF. CDR3 DNA: TGTGCCAGCAGTGAATGGACTAGCGGCTCCTACGAGCAGTACTTC.